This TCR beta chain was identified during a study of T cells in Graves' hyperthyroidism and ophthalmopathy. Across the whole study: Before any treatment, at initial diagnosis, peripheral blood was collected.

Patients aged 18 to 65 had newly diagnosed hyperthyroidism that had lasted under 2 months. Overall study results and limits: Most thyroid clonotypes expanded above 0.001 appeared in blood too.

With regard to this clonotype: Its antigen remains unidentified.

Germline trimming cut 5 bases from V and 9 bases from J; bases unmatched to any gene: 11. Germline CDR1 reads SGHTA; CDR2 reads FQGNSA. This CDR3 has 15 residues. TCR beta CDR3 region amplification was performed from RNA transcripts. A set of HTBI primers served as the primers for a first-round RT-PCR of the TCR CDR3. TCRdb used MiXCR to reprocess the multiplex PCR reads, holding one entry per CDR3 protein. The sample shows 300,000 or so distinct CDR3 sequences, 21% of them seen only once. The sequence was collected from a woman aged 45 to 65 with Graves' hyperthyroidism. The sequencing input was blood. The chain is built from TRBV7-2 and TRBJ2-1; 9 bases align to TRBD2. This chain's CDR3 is CASSPTVAGVIEQFF. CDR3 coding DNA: TGTGCCAGCAGCCCCACTGTAGCGGGAGTTATTGAGCAGTTCTTC.